The clone carrying this TCR beta chain has more than one count but fewer than ten. The antigen remains unidentified. Sequenced material consisted of expressed TCRB transcripts (all of the isolated RNA was reverse transcribed). Only in-frame clones appear in the TCRdb table, and some are missing; sequencing was by immunoSEQ multiplex PCR. In the table there are about 160,000 clones, about 9.4% of which are singletons. The sample is drawn from a study of beta chain features in type 1 diabetes. Notes on the study in general: In every one of the four CD4+ subsets, TCRB CDR3s were moderately but significantly shorter in Type 1 diabetes patients.

A heparinised blood draw that averaged about 100 mL was obtained once from each donor. Sorted populations all exceeded 95% purity. V trimming: 1 base; J trimming: 3 bases; junction bases outside the gene matches: 3. This CDR3 has 14 residues. Looked up from germline, CDR1 is SGHDT and CDR2 is YYEEEE. This sequence originates from a young man with type 1 diabetes. The rearrangement uses TRBV5-6 and TRBJ2-5; TRBD1 matches 7 bases. Sequencing was carried out using central memory CD4+ T cells from blood. This chain's CDR3 is CASSLPGTEETQYF. For the CDR3, the DNA is TGTGCCAGCAGCTTGCCCGGGACAGAAGAGACCCAGTACTTC.